The sequence of this TCR beta chain was determined in a study of T cells in Graves' hyperthyroidism and ophthalmopathy. Across the study: Peripheral blood sampling occurred at initial diagnosis, before any treatment. Study conclusions and caveats: Peripheral blood also featured most of the thyroid clonotypes expanded above 0.001.

TCR beta CDR3 regions were amplified from RNA. The study used the HTBI primer set for a first-round RT-PCR of the TCR CDR3. TCRdb fed the multiplex PCR reads into MiXCR, producing one record per CDR3 protein. The table includes approximately 620,000 distinct CDR3 sequences, around 14% detected once. Exclusion of a patient resulted from uncontrolled infection, other autoimmune disease, pregnancy or lactation. This clonotype appeared many times. Its antigen remains unknown. Trimming removed 5 bases at V and 3 bases at J, with 8 bases between. The CDR3 is 12 residues long. This chain connects TRBV12-3 or TRBV12-4 to TRBJ2-7; D gene uncertain. The material sequenced was blood. The sequence came from a woman aged 30 to 39 with Graves' hyperthyroidism that later progressed to Graves' ophthalmopathy. The CDR3 here is CASSIINYEQYF. The DNA for the CDR3 is TGTGCCAGCAGTATAATCAACTACGAGCAGTACTTC.